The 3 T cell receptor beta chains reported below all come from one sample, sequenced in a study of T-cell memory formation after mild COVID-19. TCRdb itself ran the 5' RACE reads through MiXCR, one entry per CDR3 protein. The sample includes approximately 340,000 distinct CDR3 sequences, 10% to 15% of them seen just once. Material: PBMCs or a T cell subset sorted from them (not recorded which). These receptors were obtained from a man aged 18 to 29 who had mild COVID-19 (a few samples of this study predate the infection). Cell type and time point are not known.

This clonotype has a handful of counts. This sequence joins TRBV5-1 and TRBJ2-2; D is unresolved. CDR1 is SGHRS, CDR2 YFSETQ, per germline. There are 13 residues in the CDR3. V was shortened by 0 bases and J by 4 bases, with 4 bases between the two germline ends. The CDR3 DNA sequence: TGCGCCAGCAGCTTGGAGGCCACCGGGGAGCTGTTTTTT. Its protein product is CASSLEATGELFF.

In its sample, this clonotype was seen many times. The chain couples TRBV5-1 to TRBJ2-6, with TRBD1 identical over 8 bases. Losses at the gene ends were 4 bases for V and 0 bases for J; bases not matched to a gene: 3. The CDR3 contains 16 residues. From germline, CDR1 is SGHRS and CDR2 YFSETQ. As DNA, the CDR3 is TGCGCCAGCAGCGGGACAGGAGGCTCTGGGGCCAACGTCCTGACTTTC. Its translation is CASSGTGGSGANVLTF. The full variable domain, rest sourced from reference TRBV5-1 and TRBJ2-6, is KAGVTQTPRYLIKTRGQQVTLSCSPISGHRSVSWYQQTPGQGLQFLFEYFSETQRNKGNFPGRFSGRQFSNSRSEMNVSTLELGDSALYLCASSGTGGSGANVLTFGAGSRLTVL.

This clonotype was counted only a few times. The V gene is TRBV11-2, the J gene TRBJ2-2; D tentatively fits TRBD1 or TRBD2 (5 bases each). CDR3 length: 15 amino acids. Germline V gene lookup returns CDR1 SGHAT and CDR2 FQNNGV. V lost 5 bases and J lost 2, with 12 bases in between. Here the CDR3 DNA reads TGTGCCAGCAGCGGGAAGGGACCCAACACCGGGGAGCTGTTTTTT. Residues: CASSGKGPNTGELFF. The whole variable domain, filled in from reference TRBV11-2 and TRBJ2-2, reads EAGVAQSPRYKIIEKRQSVAFWCNPISGHATLYWYQQILGQGPKLLIQFQNNGVVDDSQLPKDRFSAERLKGVDSTLKIQPAKLEDSAVYLCASSGKGPNTGELFFGEGSRLTVL.